This entry lists 29 T cell receptor beta chains sequenced from one sample in a study of T cells in Graves' hyperthyroidism and ophthalmopathy. Amplified regions were TCR beta CDR3 sequences from RNA transcripts. HTBI primers drove first-round RT-PCR of the TCR CDR3. TCRdb reprocessed the multiplex PCR reads via MiXCR and lists one record per CDR3 protein. There are about 420,000 distinct CDR3 sequences in the sample; around 15% occur only once, and 5.3% lies in the top ten. Input material: blood. All receptors derive from a woman aged 18-29 years with Graves' hyperthyroidism.

Regarding this clonotype: The junction and the germline gene differ at one end; a read error may be behind it. The chain employs TRBV18 and TRBJ2-7; D not resolved. The CDR3 is 14 amino acids. In germline, CDR1 is KGHSH, CDR2 LQKENI. The DNA for the CDR3 is TGTGTCAGCGCCCACGAGGCGCGCTCCTACGAGCAGTACTTC. This sequence encodes CVSAHEARSYEQYF.

The chain recombines TRBV28 with TRBJ2-7; D is unclear. Per germline, CDR1 MDHEN and CDR2 SYDVKM. This CDR3 spans 17 amino acids. Trimming took off 4 bases at V and 4 bases at J, with 23 bases between the two ends. CDR3 loop: CASSSPKDILIRYEQYF. The CDR3 DNA reads TGTGCCAGCAGTTCACCCAAAGACATCTTAATACGATACGAGCAGTACTTC.

This clonotype turned up a few times. The rearrangement links TRBV15 to TRBJ2-2, with 7 nucleotides matching TRBD1. CDR3 length: 12 residues. The germline CDR1 and CDR2 sequences are LNHNV and YYDKDF (reference sequence). V dropped 1 base and J dropped 13; count of bases not matched to a gene: 3. This CDR3 reads CATSRVRDRLFF. Here the CDR3 DNA reads TGTGCCACCAGCAGAGTCCGGGACAGGCTGTTTTTT.

This clonotype appeared once. The V gene is TRBV12-3 or TRBV12-4, the J gene TRBJ2-3, with unresolved D. The CDR3 extends over 11 amino acids. V lost 6 bases, J lost 4 bases, and 5 bases lay in between. CDR3 sequence reads: CASRESDTQYF. In nucleotides, the CDR3 is TGTGCCAGCAGAGAGTCAGATACGCAGTATTTT.

The chain carries TRBV10-3 and TRBJ2-5; 8 nucleotides agree with TRBD1. V lost 5 bases, J lost 5 bases, and 1 base stayed unmatched. Germline V gene lookup returns CDR1 ENHRY and CDR2 SYGVKD. This CDR3 spans 12 amino acids. The CDR3 spells CAISQGAETQYF. The DNA of the CDR3 is TGTGCCATCAGTCAGGGGGCGGAGACCCAGTACTTC.

There are a few counts of this clonotype. V gene TRBV7-8 combines with J gene TRBJ1-4; D possibly corresponds to TRBD1 (6 bases). Germline V gene data show CDR1 as SGHVS and CDR2 as FQNEAQ. V was clipped by 5 bases and J by 0 bases, with 10 bases between them. CDR3 length: 15 residues. CDR3 DNA sequence: TGTGCCAGCAGCGAGACAGGAGCAACTAATGAAAAACTGTTTTTT. This gives the protein CASSETGATNEKLFF.

This clonotype was detected ten times or more. The chain recombines TRBV27 with TRBJ2-5; D may be TRBD1 (5 bases). CDR3 length: 15 residues. V gave up 2 bases and J gave up 4 bases, with 14 bases separating them. The germline CDR1 and CDR2 sequences are MNHEY and SMNVEV (reference sequence). The CDR3 region is CASSLRKGQGETQYF. DNA of the CDR3: TGTGCCAGCAGTTTAAGGAAGGGGCAGGGAGAGACCCAGTACTTC.

The chain employs TRBV28 and TRBJ2-2; perhaps TRBD1 as D (6 bases). This CDR3 spans 16 amino acids. Trimming left V 3 bases short and J 3 bases short, with 14 bases between. Germline CDR1 and CDR2: MDHEN and SYDVKM. The CDR3 is CASSFVQGGDTGELFF. CDR3 nucleotide sequence: TGTGCCAGCAGTTTCGTACAGGGCGGAGACACCGGGGAGCTGTTTTTT.

A few counts support this clonotype. The J gene is TRBJ1-1, the V gene TRBV7-9; D is perhaps TRBD1 (5 bases). Germline CDR1 and CDR2: SEHNR and FQNEAQ (reference sequence). The V end was cut by 5 bases, the J end by 8 bases, with 9 bases between. This CDR3 has 11 residues. CDR3 region: CASSAHREAFF. The CDR3 DNA reads TGTGCCAGCAGCGCCCACAGGGAAGCTTTCTTT. Combining the CDR3 with reference TRBV7-9 and TRBJ1-1 gives the whole variable domain DTGVSQNPRHKITKRGQNVTFRCDPISEHNRLYWYRQTLGQGPEFLTYFQNEAQLEKSRLLSDRFSAERPKGSFSTLEIQRTEQGDSAMYLCASSAHREAFFGQGTRLTVV.

This clonotype has ten or more counts. The rearrangement uses TRBV27 and TRBJ2-3; D is unresolved. Germline V gene sequence: CDR1 MNHEY, CDR2 SMNVEV (reference sequence). Trimming took off 3 bases at V and 2 bases at J, with 12 bases between the two ends. CDR3 size: 15 residues. DNA of the CDR3: TGTGCCAGCAGTTTGTATTTGGGTTTCACAGATACGCAGTATTTT. It yields the protein CASSLYLGFTDTQYF.

A few counts support this clonotype. The chain has TRBV5-1 and TRBJ1-2; the match to TRBD1 covers 8 bases. This CDR3 contains 15 residues. V shed 4 bases and J 3 bases; nucleotides not matched to a gene: 8. Germline CDR1 reads SGHRS; CDR2 reads YFSETQ. CDR3 sequence (DNA): TGCGCCAGCAGCCGGGGGGACAGGCTATACTATGGCTACACCTTC. This translates into CASSRGDRLYYGYTF.

A few counts support this clonotype. The CDR3 DNA follows: TGTGCCAGCAGTCCTGGGGACAGGGCCAACTCTGGGGCCAACGTCCTGACTTTC. This sequence encodes CASSPGDRANSGANVLTF. The rearrangement links TRBV27 to TRBJ2-6; TRBD1 agrees at 9 bases. Germline trimming cut 5 bases from V and 0 bases from J; bases unmatched to any gene: 8. The germline V gene encodes CDR1 MNHEY and CDR2 SMNVEV (reference sequence). This CDR3 contains 18 residues.

The chain employs TRBV28 and TRBJ2-7, with D uncertain. The V gene lost 6 bases and the J gene lost 4 bases, with 13 bases spanning the gap. This CDR3 is built from 13 residues. CDR1 MDHEN and CDR2 SYDVKM come from the germline V gene. DNA for the CDR3: TGTGCCAGCAGCCCCCGCCGCCGGTACGAGCAGTACTTC. This gives the protein CASSPRRRYEQYF.

As for this clonotype: Being one base from a much bigger clone, this may be a read error. The V call is TRBV6-5, the J call TRBJ2-1, with 7 bases identical to TRBD2. The germline gives CDR1 MNHEY, CDR2 SVGAGI. CDR3 length: 17 residues. CDR3 sequence: CTSSYSTGGSSYNEQFF. The CDR3 DNA reads TGTACCAGCAGTTACTCGACGGGCGGGAGCTCCTACAATGAGCAGTTCTTC.

This clonotype occurred a few times. At one of its ends the junction is not consistent with the germline gene, which may arise from a read error. This sequence joins TRBV6-1 and TRBJ2-7, with D possibly matching TRBD1 (6 bases). Germline V lookup: CDR1 MNHNS, CDR2 SASEGT. The CDR3 spans 14 residues. The CDR3 spells CASSPQWDTYKQYF. CDR3 sequence (DNA): TGTGCCAGCAGCCCCCAGTGGGACACCTACAAGCAGTACTTC.

This clonotype appeared many times. The V call is TRBV10-2, the J call TRBJ1-1; TRBD1 might be the D (5 bases). CDR1 and CDR2 (germline): WSHSY, SAAADI. This CDR3 contains 15 residues. The V end was cut by 1 base, the J end by 1 base, with 10 bases between. The CDR3: CASSEWGTANTEAFF. In DNA form, the CDR3 reads TGCGCCAGCAGTGAGTGGGGGACGGCGAACACTGAAGCTTTCTTT.

In its sample, this clonotype was seen a few times. Being one base from a much bigger clone, this may be a read error. The V call is TRBV2, the J call TRBJ1-1; no definite D call. The V gene lost 7 bases and the J gene lost 1 base, with 10 bases spanning the gap. CDR3 length equals 13 residues. CDR1 is SNHLY, CDR2 FYNNEI, per germline. The CDR3 DNA follows: TGTGCCAGCAATGTTGAGGGGAACACTGAAGCTTTCTTT. As protein: CASNVEGNTEAFF.

This clonotype was counted ten times or more. The chain uses TRBV30 and TRBJ2-7, with a possible D match to TRBD1 (5 bases). Germline V gene sequence: CDR1 GTSNPN, CDR2 SVGIG (reference sequence). V shed 0 bases and J shed 6 bases, with 12 bases lying between them. The CDR3 runs 13 residues. The CDR3 loop is CAWSVLARAEQYF. CDR3 bases: TGTGCCTGGAGTGTACTCGCCAGGGCCGAGCAGTACTTC.

This clonotype was observed a few times. This sequence joins TRBV6-5 and TRBJ2-1, with a possible D match to TRBD2 (6 bases). The V end lost 0 bases, the J end lost 2 bases, and 8 bases lay between the germline ends. The germline V gene has CDR1 MNHEY and CDR2 SVGAGI. The length of the CDR3 is 15 residues. The CDR3, as DNA: TGTGCCAGCAGTTACTCGACGGGAGCCTACAATGAGCAGTTCTTC. It translates to CASSYSTGAYNEQFF.

This clonotype was counted many times. The V gene is TRBV29-1, the J gene TRBJ2-7, with 11 bases matching TRBD2. V was clipped by 0 bases and J by 4 bases; unmatched bases: 5. This CDR3 comprises 15 residues. Germline V gives CDR1 SQVTM, CDR2 ANQGSEA. CDR3 protein: CSVEDMASGRYEQYF. In nucleotides, the CDR3 is TGCAGCGTTGAAGATATGGCTAGCGGGAGGTACGAGCAGTACTTC.

This clonotype has just a few counts. This chain joins TRBV15 and TRBJ1-4; D possibly corresponds to TRBD1 (5 bases). Germline CDR1 LNHNV, CDR2 YYDKDF (reference sequence). CDR3 length: 17 residues. V was shortened by 0 bases and J by 2 bases, with 13 bases between the two germline ends. The CDR3 nucleotides are TGTGCCACCAGCAGAGATAGGGGAAGGGGCACTAATGAAAAACTGTTTTTT. Residues: CATSRDRGRGTNEKLFF.

The table lists this clonotype with many counts. V is TRBV6-1 and J is TRBJ2-7; D perhaps matches TRBD2 (6 bases). The CDR3 spans 15 residues. V was trimmed by 6 bases and J by 0 bases, leaving 15 bases between them. Germline V CDR1 and CDR2: MNHNS, SASEGT. CDR3 sequence: CASSNGGPGSYEQYF. The CDR3 region has the DNA TGTGCCAGCAGCAACGGGGGTCCAGGCTCCTACGAGCAGTACTTC.

Here the CDR3 DNA reads TGCGCCAGCAGCCAAGATATCAGATCCTACGAGCAGTTCTTC. Its translation: CASSQDIRSYEQFF. The gene calls are TRBV4-1 and TRBJ2-7, with D unresolved. The end of the DNA fits TRBJ2-1 better, so the J call may be wrong. The CDR3 has 14 residues. The germline CDR1 and CDR2 sequences are MGHRA and YSYEKL.

This clonotype was detected many times. The chain uses TRBV28 and TRBJ2-5; 10 bases match TRBD2. Germline V gene sequence: CDR1 MDHEN, CDR2 SYDVKM. V dropped 3 bases and J dropped 4; count of bases not matched to a gene: 26. The CDR3 is 22 amino acids. The CDR3 DNA is TGTGCCAGCAGTTTGGGCCCCGCGCCCGTGGCTAGCGGGAGCCCCGAGGTAGAGACCCAGTACTTC. Translating gives CASSLGPAPVASGSPEVETQYF.

This clonotype has ten or more counts. This chain joins TRBV6-5 and TRBJ2-7; weak D call: TRBD2 (6 bases). Germline lookup yields CDR1 MNHEY and CDR2 SVGAGI. CDR3 length: 16 amino acids. The germline V and J ends were trimmed by 4 bases and 4 bases, with 20 bases remaining between them. CDR3 sequence (DNA): TGTGCCAGCAGTTCCCCCTTTGTTGGGGGGAGTTACGAGCAGTACTTC. It encodes CASSSPFVGGSYEQYF.

This clonotype has ten or more counts. The V and J genes are TRBV3-1 and TRBJ2-5; TRBD2 matches at 12 bases. This CDR3 region has 15 residues. J gave up 4 bases and V 4 bases, and 4 bases lay outside the gene matches. Germline CDR1 reads LGHDT; CDR2 reads YNNKEL (reference sequence). CDR3 nucleotides: TGTGCCAGCAGCCGCCCTAGCGGGAGGGGAGAGACCCAGTACTTC. Its translation is CASSRPSGRGETQYF.

The CDR3 region has the DNA TGTGCCAGCAGCCGGGCGCCTAGCGGGAGTAGCACAGATACGCAGTATTTT. Translation: CASSRAPSGSSTDTQYF. This rearrangement joins TRBV2 to TRBJ2-3; 10 bases match TRBD2. The length of the CDR3 is 17 residues. Germline V gene lookup returns CDR1 SNHLY and CDR2 FYNNEI. V lost 6 bases and J lost 0; bases outside the gene matches: 9. Based on the CDR3 plus reference TRBV2 and TRBJ2-3, the full variable domain is EPEVTQTPSHQVTQMGQEVILRCVPISNHLYFYWYRQILGQKVEFLVSFYNNEISEKSEIFDDQFSVERPDGSNFTLKIRSTKLEDSAMYFCASSRAPSGSSTDTQYFGPGTRLTVL.

This clonotype was seen ten or more times. The V and J genes are TRBV7-2 and TRBJ2-1, with 9 positions matching TRBD2. The CDR3 runs 17 residues. V shed 3 bases and J 12 bases; nucleotides not matched to a gene: 18. Germline CDR1 reads SGHTA; CDR2 reads FQGNSA. CDR3 in amino acids: CASSFSSGSSLIQGQFF. As DNA, the CDR3 is TGTGCCAGCAGCTTTAGTAGCGGGAGCTCCCTAATCCAGGGGCAGTTCTTC.

The chain carries TRBV6-2 or TRBV6-3 and TRBJ2-1, with D perhaps matching TRBD1 (5 bases). The V end lost 6 bases, the J end lost 3 bases, and 12 bases lay between the germline ends. The CDR3 spans 14 residues. Germline CDR1 and CDR2: MNHEY and SVGEGT. CDR3 in amino acids: CASRTGAYYNEQFF. CDR3 nucleotides: TGTGCCAGCAGAACAGGAGCTTACTACAATGAGCAGTTCTTC.